This entry lists 27 T cell receptor beta chains sequenced from one sample in a study of neurological immune-mediated disorders. TCRdb re-derived calls from the 5' RACE reads in MiXCR, one entry per CDR3 protein. The sample carries under 80,000 distinct CDR3 sequences, roughly 9.9% recorded once. Sequenced material: PBMCs. The origin of the receptors is a man aged 50 to 59 in good health.

This clonotype was recorded at least ten times. The rearrangement links TRBV20-1 to TRBJ1-2, with unresolved D. The CDR3 sequence is 13 residues long. Germline V CDR1 and CDR2: DFQATT, SNEGSKA (reference sequence). V shed 1 base and J shed 7 bases, with 13 bases lying between them. CDR3 region: CSARAPGGSGYTF. The CDR3 nucleotides are TGCAGTGCTAGAGCCCCCGGCGGGTCTGGCTACACCTTC.

This clonotype was found many times. The chain has TRBV20-1 and TRBJ2-5; 12 bases are a match to TRBD2. CDR3 size: 14 residues. With 1 base clipped from V and 5 bases from J, the junction kept 2 bases outside the gene matches. Germline V CDR1 and CDR2: DFQATT, SNEGSKA (reference sequence). The CDR3 reads CSARASGGEETQYF. The CDR3 bases are TGCAGTGCTAGAGCTAGCGGGGGGGAGGAGACCCAGTACTTC.

This clonotype came up many times. This chain joins TRBV29-1 and TRBJ2-5; tentative D call: TRBD1 (6 bases). This CDR3 contains 12 residues. Per germline, CDR1 SQVTM and CDR2 ANQGSEA. V lost 7 bases to trimming and J lost 2 bases, with 11 bases between them. CDR3 coding DNA: TGCAGCGGGCTAGACAGGCAAGAGACCCAGTACTTC. Residues: CSGLDRQETQYF.

Ten or more counts support this clonotype. The rearrangement links TRBV5-1 to TRBJ2-5; 8 bases line up with TRBD2. This CDR3 spans 16 amino acids. The V segment lost 2 bases and the J segment 4 bases; nucleotides outside the gene matches: 10. Germline V gives CDR1 SGHRS, CDR2 YFSETQ. The chain's CDR3 is CASSFDPGGRGETQYF. The CDR3 DNA is TGCGCCAGCAGCTTCGACCCGGGGGGGCGCGGAGAGACCCAGTACTTC.

This clonotype was picked up many times. The chain links TRBV12-3 or TRBV12-4 to TRBJ1-3; D not certain. The CDR3 totals 14 residues. V lost 5 bases and J 2 bases, leaving 10 bases between the germline ends. The DNA of the CDR3 is TGTGCCAGCAGTGCCGTTGGTACTGGAAACACCATATATTTT. It yields the protein CASSAVGTGNTIYF.

This clonotype appeared many times. V is TRBV3-1 and J is TRBJ2-1; TRBD1 aligns across 9 bases. The CDR3 covers 16 residues. V trimming: 5 bases; J trimming: 5 bases; junction bases outside the gene matches: 10. CDR1 is LGHDT and CDR2 is YNNKEL in the germline V gene (reference sequence). The CDR3 nucleotides are TGTGCCAGCAGCGACATCCCCGGGACAGGGAACAATGAGCAGTTCTTC. Amino acid sequence: CASSDIPGTGNNEQFF.

This clonotype was counted ten times or more. The J gene is TRBJ2-6, the V gene TRBV29-1; 9 nucleotides match TRBD1. The V gene end was trimmed by 6 bases and the J gene end by 4 bases; junction bases not matched to a gene: 7. Germline CDR1 reads SQVTM; CDR2 reads ANQGSEA. The CDR3 has 15 residues. CDR3 bases: TGCAGCGTAGACGACAGGGGGACCGGGGCCAACGTCCTGACTTTC. Amino acid sequence: CSVDDRGTGANVLTF.

This clonotype was recorded at least ten times. The chain links TRBV6-2 or TRBV6-3 to TRBJ2-7, with 11 bases matching TRBD1. In germline, CDR1 is MNHEY, CDR2 SVGEGT. The length of the CDR3 is 16 residues. V was pared by 6 bases and J by 2 bases, with 9 bases of the junction left unmatched. CDR3 region: CASSRDRGKLAYEQYF. Written as DNA, the CDR3 is TGTGCCAGCAGCCGGGACAGGGGGAAACTTGCCTACGAGCAGTACTTC.

The sample holds many counts of this clonotype. The chain uses TRBV5-1 and TRBJ2-1; no firm D call. CDR3 length: 14 residues. Trimming removed 4 bases from V and 4 bases from J, with 12 bases in between. Germline V gives CDR1 SGHRS, CDR2 YFSETQ. The CDR3 nucleotides read TGCGCCAGCAGCCCCGTTTCGGCATACAATGAGCAGTTCTTC. Translating gives CASSPVSAYNEQFF.

The chain carries TRBV13 and TRBJ2-3, with TRBD2 matching over 10 bases. Germline assignment: CDR1 PRHDT and CDR2 FYEKMQ (reference sequence). V trimming: 0 bases; J trimming: 4 bases; junction bases outside the gene matches: 4. The CDR3 has 16 residues. The CDR3 loop is CASSLGAGGRADTQYF. The CDR3 DNA follows: TGTGCCAGCAGCTTAGGAGCGGGGGGGAGAGCAGATACGCAGTATTTT.

This clonotype was seen many times. The chain couples TRBV14 to TRBJ2-7; tentatively, D is TRBD2 (6 bases). The CDR3 runs 16 residues. Germline CDR1 and CDR2: SGHDN and FVKESK. Trimming took off 3 bases at V and 0 bases at J, with 15 bases between the two ends. The CDR3 sequence: CASSHLERGYSYEQYF. The CDR3 coding sequence is TGTGCCAGCAGCCACCTAGAACGGGGGTACTCCTACGAGCAGTACTTC.

Comments on this clonotype: Relative to the germline gene, one junction end is altered; a read error may explain this. The CDR3 protein is CASNDANTGEPFF. CDR3 nucleotide sequence: TGTGCCAGCAACGACGCGAACACCGGGGAGCCGTTTTTT. The rearrangement uses TRBV12-3 or TRBV12-4 and TRBJ2-2; a weak D match, TRBD2 (5 bases). The CDR3 sequence is 13 residues long.

This clonotype has a count of ten or more. V is TRBV3-1 and J is TRBJ2-7; D is perhaps TRBD1 (5 bases). Germline V lookup: CDR1 LGHDT, CDR2 YNNKEL (reference sequence). The V end lost 1 base, the J end lost 2 bases, and 12 bases lay between the germline ends. The CDR3 sequence is 15 residues long. The CDR3 region is CASSQATGHAYEQYF. Here the CDR3 DNA reads TGTGCCAGCAGCCAAGCCACAGGCCATGCCTACGAGCAGTACTTC.

This clonotype appeared many times. This chain connects TRBV2 to TRBJ2-4, with D possibly TRBD2 on 5 matching bases. The CDR3 extends over 14 amino acids. Germline V lookup: CDR1 SNHLY, CDR2 FYNNEI. Trimming took 5 bases from V and 3 from J, leaving 11 bases between them. CDR3 amino acids: CASSHSVVKNIQYF. The CDR3 region has the DNA TGTGCCAGCAGTCATAGCGTTGTCAAAAACATTCAGTACTTC.

This chain uses TRBV18 with TRBJ1-4, with unresolved D. The CDR3 runs to 16 residues. Germline V CDR1 and CDR2: KGHSH, LQKENI. Trimming left V 3 bases short and J 0 bases short, with 11 bases between. CDR3 in DNA: TGTGCCAGCTCACCGGGCGTAGGGACAACTAATGAAAAACTGTTTTTT. Protein sequence: CASSPGVGTTNEKLFF.

This clonotype has just a few counts. The chain recombines TRBV6-1 with TRBJ2-3, with TRBD2 matching over 8 bases. Germline V gene lookup returns CDR1 MNHNS and CDR2 SASEGT. This CDR3 comprises 15 residues. The V and J ends lost 7 bases and 4 bases, in that order; junction bases with no gene match: 10. CDR3 bases: TGTGCCAGCATCCTCGGGGGGGCCAGCGCAGATACGCAGTATTTT. Translating gives CASILGGASADTQYF.

This clonotype was seen ten or more times. The J gene is TRBJ2-3, the V gene TRBV7-3; 8 positions agree with TRBD2. The germline CDR1 and CDR2 sequences are SGHTA and FQGTGA. The CDR3 is made up of 16 amino acids. V dropped 5 bases and J dropped 3; count of bases not matched to a gene: 10. The CDR3 DNA follows: TGTGCCAGCAGCCCACGGGGGGGAGTCGGGACAGATACGCAGTATTTT. Encoded protein: CASSPRGGVGTDTQYF.

This clonotype showed up many times. This sequence joins TRBV20-1 and TRBJ2-1; D possibly uses TRBD1 or TRBD2 (5 bases each). This CDR3 contains 14 residues. Germline CDR1 and CDR2: DFQATT and SNEGSKA (reference sequence). V lost 6 bases and J lost 0, with 12 bases in between. The CDR3 loop reads CSAGARNSYNEQFF. CDR3 sequence (DNA): TGCAGTGCCGGGGCACGGAACTCCTACAATGAGCAGTTCTTC.

This clonotype was counted ten times or more. The chain recombines TRBV6-1 with TRBJ1-2; no definite D call. The CDR3 is 13 amino acids. Germline V gene sequence: CDR1 MNHNS, CDR2 SASEGT. V was clipped by 5 bases and J by 4 bases, with 11 bases between them. The CDR3, as DNA: TGTGCCAGCAGTTTGACGGCCTTCTATGGCTACACCTTC. Encoded protein: CASSLTAFYGYTF.

This clonotype occurred many times. The chain employs TRBV6-2 or TRBV6-3 and TRBJ2-1, with D possibly matching TRBD2 (6 bases). Germline CDR1 reads MNHEY; CDR2 reads SVGEGT. V lost 5 bases and J lost 1, with 9 bases in between. The CDR3 is 14 residues long. In nucleotides, the CDR3 is TGTGCCAGCAGTGGTGGGGGGTCCTACAATGAGCAGTTCTTC. Protein: CASSGGGSYNEQFF.

This clonotype has ten or more counts. J is TRBJ2-7 and V is TRBV7-9, with 8 bases identical to TRBD1. After removal of 0 bases from V and 1 base from J, the junction contained 8 bases not matched to a gene. CDR1 SEHNR and CDR2 FQNEAQ come from the germline V gene (reference sequence). The length of the CDR3 is 17 residues. Here the CDR3 DNA reads TGTGCCAGCAGCTTAGCCAGAGACAGGGGAATTTCCTACGAGCAGTACTTC. It yields the protein CASSLARDRGISYEQYF.

In regard to this clonotype: A read error may explain this, as a much larger clone is one base away. The chain uses TRBV3-1 and TRBJ2-5; D call uncertain. This CDR3 has 12 residues. V shed 5 bases and J shed 4 bases, with 8 bases lying between them. Germline V lookup: CDR1 LGHDT, CDR2 YNNKEL (reference sequence). CDR3 sequence reads: CASSGYTETQYF. The CDR3 bases are TGTGCCAGCAGCGGGTACACAGAGACCCAGTACTTC.

This clonotype occurred many times. The chain carries TRBV6-2 or TRBV6-3 and TRBJ1-5, with D uncertain. The CDR3 length is 13 residues. From germline, CDR1 is MNHEY and CDR2 SVGEGT. Deletions cut 5 bases from V and 4 bases from J, with 9 bases between. The CDR3 nucleotides read TGTGCCAGCAGTCACGGACTTAATCAGCCCCAGCATTTT. As protein: CASSHGLNQPQHF.

This clonotype appeared many times. The J gene is TRBJ2-1, the V gene TRBV20-1; no reliable D call. V dropped 0 bases and J dropped 0 bases, with 9 bases sitting between them. Germline values: CDR1 DFQATT, CDR2 SNEGSKA (reference sequence). The CDR3 spans 15 residues. The CDR3 nucleotides read TGCAGTGCTAGAGATATCCAGAGCTCCTACAATGAGCAGTTCTTC. Its protein product is CSARDIQSSYNEQFF.

The table lists this clonotype with many counts. The chain is built from TRBV5-1 and TRBJ2-5, with 8 bases that match TRBD2. The CDR3 totals 15 residues. V was pared by 0 bases and J by 7 bases, with 8 bases of the junction left unmatched. The germline gives CDR1 SGHRS, CDR2 YFSETQ. The CDR3 reads CASSLAELAAGTQYF. CDR3 DNA sequence: TGCGCCAGCAGCTTGGCCGAACTAGCGGCCGGGACCCAGTACTTC. Variable domain in full (rest from reference TRBV5-1 and TRBJ2-5): KAGVTQTPRYLIKTRGQQVTLSCSPISGHRSVSWYQQTPGQGLQFLFEYFSETQRNKGNFPGRFSGRQFSNSRSEMNVSTLELGDSALYLCASSLAELAAGTQYFGPGTRLLVL.

This clonotype has ten or more counts. This chain joins TRBV28 and TRBJ2-2; TRBD1 might be the D (6 bases). Between the trimmed V and J ends, which lost 2 bases and 3 bases, there was a span of 13 bases. Germline assignment: CDR1 MDHEN and CDR2 SYDVKM. This CDR3 region has 16 residues. The CDR3 coding sequence is TGTGCCAGCAGTTTAGCCAGGGGTGTGGACACCGGGGAGCTGTTTTTT. It encodes CASSLARGVDTGELFF.

This clonotype was picked up many times. The V and J genes are TRBV9 and TRBJ2-3; 8 bases fit TRBD2. Germline V gives CDR1 SGDLS, CDR2 YYNGEE. The CDR3 totals 16 residues. V gave up 6 bases and J gave up 4 bases; unmatched junction bases: 13. CDR3 DNA sequence: TGTGCCAGCACCCCACCCGGGGGGGTAGCGGCAGATACGCAGTATTTT. Protein product: CASTPPGGVAADTQYF.